The TCR beta chain described here comes from a study of cytomegalovirus exposure and HLA in healthy donors. Study context: Earlier, approximately 110 million unique TCR beta sequences were recovered from about 179 million T cells by an analysis. Assignment to the Caucasian-associated ancestry cluster applied to approximately 80% of the approximately 380 genotyped donors.

The PCR ran on 60 Vbeta and 13 Jbeta primers. Libraries were prepared by immunoSEQ multiplex PCR; TCRdb keeps only in-frame clonotypes and omits some of them. The data contain 90,000 or so clones, about four fifths of them singletons. Germline lookup yields CDR1 KGHSY and CDR2 FQNENV. CDR3 length: 17 residues. V lost 1 base to trimming and J lost 0 bases, with 13 bases between them. Whole-study results and caveats: On later analysis, the bulk of CMV-associated TCR beta chains appeared to be HLA-restricted. V- and J-gene trimming of TCR beta was linked (in a later analysis) to a missense DCLRE1C variant.

As to this clone: What it binds is unknown.

The sample comprised PBMCs. The V call is TRBV16, the J call TRBJ1-5, with a possible D match to TRBD1 (5 bases). The sequence derives from a man aged 25 to 40 in good health and CMV-seropositive. The CDR3 here is CASSQLSGGRSNQPQHF. CDR3 DNA sequence: TGTGCCAGCAGCCAATTATCGGGGGGTCGTAGCAATCAGCCCCAGCATTTT.